This T cell receptor beta chain was identified during a study of T cell responses to AZD1222 COVID-19 vaccine. Study-level points and caveats: Most donors were white British, females outnumbered males, and clonal diversity was possibly underestimated.

Measured with immunoSEQ multiplex PCR; TCRdb has only the in-frame clones, and not every one. Of 150,000 to 200,000 clones in the sample, about 89% are singletons; the top ten hold less than 1.5%. This CDR3 region has 14 residues. The germline gives CDR1 MGHDK, CDR2 SYGVNS. Trimming stripped 3 bases from V and 7 bases from J, with 15 bases between. Comments on this clone: The antigen is not known.

The TCR originated in an adult who received the AZD1222 COVID-19 vaccine. This specimen consisted of peripheral blood, obtained 28 days after the second AZD1222 dose. V usage is TRBV25-1 and J usage is TRBJ1-2, with D possibly matching TRBD1 (5 bases). CDR3 region: CASSEHQGAAGYTF. In nucleotides, the CDR3 is TGTGCCAGCAGTGAGCACCAGGGTGCGGCTGGCTACACCTTC.